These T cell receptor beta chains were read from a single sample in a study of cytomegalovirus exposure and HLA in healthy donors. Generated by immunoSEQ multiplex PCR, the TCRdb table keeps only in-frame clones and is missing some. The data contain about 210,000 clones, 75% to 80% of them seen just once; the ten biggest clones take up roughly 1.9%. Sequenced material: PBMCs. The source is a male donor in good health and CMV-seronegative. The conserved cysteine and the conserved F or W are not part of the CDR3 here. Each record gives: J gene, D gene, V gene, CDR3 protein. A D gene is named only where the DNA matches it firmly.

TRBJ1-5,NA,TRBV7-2,ASSLIAGINQPQH
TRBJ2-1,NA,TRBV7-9,ASSHRDTHNEQF
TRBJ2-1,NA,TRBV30,AWGGTVSSYNEQF
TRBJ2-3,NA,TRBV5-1,ASSPGSDTQY
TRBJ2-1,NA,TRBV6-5,ASREYPLLTGEI
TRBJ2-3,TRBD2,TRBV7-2,ASSRGGTPDTQY
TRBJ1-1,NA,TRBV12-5,ASGQPGTEAF
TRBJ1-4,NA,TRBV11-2,ASSLDPGDEKLF
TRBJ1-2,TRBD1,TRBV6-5,ASSYGTGLGYT
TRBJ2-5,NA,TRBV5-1,ASTGAGGETQY
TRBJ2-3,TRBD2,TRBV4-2,ASSQASGGATDTQY
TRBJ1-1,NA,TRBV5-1,ASSLDPGRMGTEAF
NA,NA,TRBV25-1,ASSDPSYEQY
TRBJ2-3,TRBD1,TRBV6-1,ASSESRTGFTDTQY
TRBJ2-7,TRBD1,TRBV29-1,SVEGQGDYEQY
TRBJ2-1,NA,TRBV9,ASSVLGEQF
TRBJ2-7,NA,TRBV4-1,ASSQGTWESYEQY